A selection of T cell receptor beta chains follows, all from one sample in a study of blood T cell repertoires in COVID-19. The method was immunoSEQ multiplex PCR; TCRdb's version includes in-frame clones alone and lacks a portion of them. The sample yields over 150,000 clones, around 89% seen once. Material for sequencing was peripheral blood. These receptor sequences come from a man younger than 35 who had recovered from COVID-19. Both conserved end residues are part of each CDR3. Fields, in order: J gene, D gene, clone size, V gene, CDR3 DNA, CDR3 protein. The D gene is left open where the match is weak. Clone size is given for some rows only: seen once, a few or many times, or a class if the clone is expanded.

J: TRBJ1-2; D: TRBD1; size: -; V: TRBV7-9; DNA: TGTGCCAGCGCCCCGACAGGGGGAGGTGGCTACACCTTC; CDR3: CASAPTGGGGYTF
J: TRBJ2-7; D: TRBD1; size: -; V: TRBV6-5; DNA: TGTGCCAGCAGTTCTACAGGGGTCTACGAGCAGTACTTC; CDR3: CASSSTGVYEQYF
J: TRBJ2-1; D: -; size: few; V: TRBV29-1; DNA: TGCAGCGTTGAAGCGACTAATCGGGGCTACAATGAGCAGTTCTTC; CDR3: CSVEATNRGYNEQFF
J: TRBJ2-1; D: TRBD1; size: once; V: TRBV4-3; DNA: TGCGCCAGCAGCCAAGACCGGGACAGGAGGAATGAGCAGTTCTTC; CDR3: CASSQDRDRRNEQFF
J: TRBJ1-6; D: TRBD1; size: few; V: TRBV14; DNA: TGTGCCAGCAGCCCAGGGGGGTCCTATAATTCACCCCTCCACTTT; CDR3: CASSPGGSYNSPLHF
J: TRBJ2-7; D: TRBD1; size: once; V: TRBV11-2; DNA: TGTGCCAGCAGCTTAAACGCAGGGGGCGAATCTGTTTACGAGCAGTACTTC; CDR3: CASSLNAGGESVYEQYF
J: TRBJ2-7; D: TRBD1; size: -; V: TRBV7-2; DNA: TGTGCCAGCAGCTTAGGGGGACAGGGGCTCTACGAGCAGTACTTC; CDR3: CASSLGGQGLYEQYF
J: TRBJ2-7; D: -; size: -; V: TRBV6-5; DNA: TGTGCCAGCAGTTACCCGAACCCCGGCGAGCAGTACTTC; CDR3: CASSYPNPGEQYF
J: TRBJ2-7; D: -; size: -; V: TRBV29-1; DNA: TGCAGCGTTAGAGTCGCGAGGGGGAATTACGAGCAGTACTTC; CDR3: CSVRVARGNYEQYF
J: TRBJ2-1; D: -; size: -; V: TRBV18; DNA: TGTGCCAGCTCACCTTCCGGGGGAAATGAGCAGTTCTTC; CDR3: CASSPSGGNEQFF
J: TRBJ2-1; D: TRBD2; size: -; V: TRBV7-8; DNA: TGTGCCAGCAGCTTAGGGGGCGGGAGCCCCTCCAATGAGCAGTTCTTC; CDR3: CASSLGGGSPSNEQFF
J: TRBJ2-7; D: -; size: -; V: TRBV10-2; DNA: TGCGCCAGCAGTTGGAGCGCGTCCTACGAGCAGTACTTC; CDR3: CASSWSASYEQYF
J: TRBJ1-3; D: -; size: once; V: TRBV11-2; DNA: TGTGCCAGCAGCTTAGGGCGACAGTCGAGGAACACCATATATTTT; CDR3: CASSLGRQSRNTIYF
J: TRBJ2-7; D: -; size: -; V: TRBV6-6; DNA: TGTGCCAGCAGCCCCTGGACAGAAATCCCCTACGAGCAGTACTTC; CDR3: CASSPWTEIPYEQYF
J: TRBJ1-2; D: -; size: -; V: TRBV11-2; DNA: TGTGCCAGCAGCTTGCTAGTTACCCCTAGCTATGGCTACACCTTC; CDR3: CASSLLVTPSYGYTF
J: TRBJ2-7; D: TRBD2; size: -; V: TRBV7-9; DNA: TGTGCCAGCAGCTCCTCAGGCGGGGGCGAGCAGTACTTC; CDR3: CASSSSGGGEQYF
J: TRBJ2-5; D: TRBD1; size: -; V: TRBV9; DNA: TGTGCCAGCAGCGTAGAGTCCGGCAGGGGGCCAGAGACCCAGTACTTC; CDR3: CASSVESGRGPETQYF
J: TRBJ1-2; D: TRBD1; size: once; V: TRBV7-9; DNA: TGTGCCAGCAGCTTTCAGGGACAGTTCTATGGCTACACCTTC; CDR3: CASSFQGQFYGYTF
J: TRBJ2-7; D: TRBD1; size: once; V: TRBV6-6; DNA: TGTGCCAGCAGTCCTCTAGACAGGGGATCCTACGAGCAGTACTTC; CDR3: CASSPLDRGSYEQYF
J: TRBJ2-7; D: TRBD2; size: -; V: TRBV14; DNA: TGTGCCAGCAGCCGTTGGCGGGAGGTGTCCTACGAGCAGTACTTC; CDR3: CASSRWREVSYEQYF
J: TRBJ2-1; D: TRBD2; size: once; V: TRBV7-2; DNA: TGTGCCAGCAGCCCGACAGCGGGGTACAATGAGCAGTTCTTC; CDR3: CASSPTAGYNEQFF
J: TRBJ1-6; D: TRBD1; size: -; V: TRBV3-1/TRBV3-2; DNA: TGTGCCAGCAGCCCCTGGACAGGGAATTCACCCCTCCACTTT; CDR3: CASSPWTGNSPLHF
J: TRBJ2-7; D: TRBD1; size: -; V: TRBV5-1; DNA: TGCGCCAGCAGCCACCGGGACAGGGGCTACGAGCAGTACTTC; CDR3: CASSHRDRGYEQYF
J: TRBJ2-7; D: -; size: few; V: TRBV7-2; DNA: TGTGCCAGCAGCTTAGCGCTAGGTCCATACGAGCAGTACTTC; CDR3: CASSLALGPYEQYF
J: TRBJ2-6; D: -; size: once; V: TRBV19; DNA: TGTGCCAGTACTCCAGGTGATAGCTCTGGGGCCAACGTCCTGACTTTC; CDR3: CASTPGDSSGANVLTF
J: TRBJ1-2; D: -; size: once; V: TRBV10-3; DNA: TGTGCCATCAGTGAGTTCAAGGGGAAGATCTATGGCTACACCTTC; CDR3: CAISEFKGKIYGYTF
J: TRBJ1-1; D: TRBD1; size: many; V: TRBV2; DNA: TGTGCCAGCAAGGACAGGATGAACACTGAAGCTTTCTTT; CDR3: CASKDRMNTEAFF
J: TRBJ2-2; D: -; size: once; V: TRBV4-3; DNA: TGCGCCAGCAGCCAAGCCCACTCCACCGGGGAGCTGTTTTTT; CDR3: CASSQAHSTGELFF
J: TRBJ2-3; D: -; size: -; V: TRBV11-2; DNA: TGTGCCAGCAGCTTACGATTCGACCCCAGCGCGGATACGCAGTATTTT; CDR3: CASSLRFDPSADTQYF
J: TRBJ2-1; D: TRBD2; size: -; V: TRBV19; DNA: TGTGCCAGTACACCCAACGGGGGGGCCTCCTACAATGAGCAGTTCTTC; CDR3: CASTPNGGASYNEQFF
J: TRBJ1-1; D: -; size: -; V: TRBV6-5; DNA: TGTGCCAGCACCTTGGAGAGGAACACTGAAGCTTTCTTT; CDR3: CASTLERNTEAFF
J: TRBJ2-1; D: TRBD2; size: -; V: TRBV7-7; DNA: TGTGCTAGCAGCTTAGGCCTAGCGGGAAACAATGAGCAGTTCTTC; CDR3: CASSLGLAGNNEQFF
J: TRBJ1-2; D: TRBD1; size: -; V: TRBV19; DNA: TGTGCCAGTAGGGGACAGGGGGCCGGAGGCTACACCTTC; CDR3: CASRGQGAGGYTF
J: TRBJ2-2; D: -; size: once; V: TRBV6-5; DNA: TGTGCCAGCACTCTTCTAGTAGGGAACACCGGGGAGCTGTTTTTT; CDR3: CASTLLVGNTGELFF
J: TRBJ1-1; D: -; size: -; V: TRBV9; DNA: TGTGCCAGCAGCGACCAGGCCGGGAGTGGAACTGAAGCTTTCTTT; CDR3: CASSDQAGSGTEAFF
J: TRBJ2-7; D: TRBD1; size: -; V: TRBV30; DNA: TGTGCCTGGAGTCGCGGGACAGGTCGGGACCAGCAGTACTTC; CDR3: CAWSRGTGRDQQYF
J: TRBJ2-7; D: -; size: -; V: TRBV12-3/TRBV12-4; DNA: TGTGCCAGCAGTACGGGACACCGCTACGAGCAGTACTTC; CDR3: CASSTGHRYEQYF
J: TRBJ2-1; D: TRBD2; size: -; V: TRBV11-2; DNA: TGTGCCAGCAGCCCGACTAGCGGGAGACCCAATGAGCAGTTCTTC; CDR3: CASSPTSGRPNEQFF
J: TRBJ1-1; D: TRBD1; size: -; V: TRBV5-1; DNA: TGCGCCAGCAGTCGACAGGGAAACACTGAAGCTTTCTTT; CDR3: CASSRQGNTEAFF